This T cell receptor beta chain stems from a study of shared clonotypes between healthy human individuals. Study conclusions and caveats: Larger estimated richness was generally recorded for naive subsets relative to memory subsets.

Here immunoSEQ multiplex PCR was the method, and the copy in TCRdb shows in-frame clones only, minus some. Among 550,000 to 650,000 clones, 90% to 97% were seen once, and the ten largest hold roughly 0.12%. Naivety among CD8 cells was defined by CD45RO negativity and positive CCR7 selection, thereby excluding terminally differentiated effector memory CD45RA+ cells. The CDR3 length is 16 residues. With 7 bases clipped from V and 5 bases from J, the junction kept 9 bases outside the gene matches. Per germline, CDR1 MDHEN and CDR2 SYDVKM. As regards this clone: Its antigen is as yet unknown.

Sequencing used naive CD8+ T cells sorted from blood. This TCR was recovered from a woman in her thirties in good health. The chain employs TRBV28 and TRBJ2-2, with 11 bases identical to TRBD2. The CDR3 protein is CASKTPLAGVTGELFF. In DNA, the CDR3 is TGTGCCAGCAAGACTCCACTAGCGGGAGTGACCGGGGAGCTGTTTTTT.